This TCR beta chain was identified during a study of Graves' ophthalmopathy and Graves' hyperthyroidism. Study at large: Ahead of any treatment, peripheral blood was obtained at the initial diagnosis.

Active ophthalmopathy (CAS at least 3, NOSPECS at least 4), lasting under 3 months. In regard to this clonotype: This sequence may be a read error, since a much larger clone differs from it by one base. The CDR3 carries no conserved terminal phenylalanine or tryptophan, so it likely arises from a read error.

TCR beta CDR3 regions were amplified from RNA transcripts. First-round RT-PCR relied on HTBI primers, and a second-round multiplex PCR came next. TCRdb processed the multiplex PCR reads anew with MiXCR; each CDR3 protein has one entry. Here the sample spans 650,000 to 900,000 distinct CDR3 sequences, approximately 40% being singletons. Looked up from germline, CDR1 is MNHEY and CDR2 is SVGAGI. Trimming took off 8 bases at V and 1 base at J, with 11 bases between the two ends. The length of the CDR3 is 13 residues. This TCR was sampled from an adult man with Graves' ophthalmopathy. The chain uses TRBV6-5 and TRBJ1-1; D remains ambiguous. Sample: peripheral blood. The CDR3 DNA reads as TGTGCCAGCGTCTTCTCGGAGAACACTGAAGCTTTCCTT. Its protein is CASVFSENTEAFL.